A selection of T cell receptor beta chains follows, all from one sample in a study of cytomegalovirus exposure and HLA in healthy donors. The assay was immunoSEQ multiplex PCR, and TCRdb's table has in-frame clones only and misses some. This table holds roughly 200,000 clones, approximately 85% found once. The sample consisted of PBMCs. The receptors stem from a woman aged 50 to 65 in good health and CMV-seronegative. CDR3s include the opening cysteine and the closing phenylalanine or tryptophan. The D gene is left open where the match is weak. Not all rows give a size; the values are once, few, many and, for expanded clones, a class.

TRBJ2-6 TRBV10-2 NA TRBD1 TGCGCCAGCACGGACAGGGTGGTCTCTGGGGCCAACGTCCTGACTTTC CASTDRVVSGANVLTF
TRBJ2-5 TRBV18 NA NA TGTGCCAGCTCACCAGGAAAGAACAGGGCGCAGGGGACCCAGTACTTC CASSPGKNRAQGTQYF
TRBJ2-1 TRBV7-7 NA NA TGTGCCAGCAGCTTATCGGAAGGGAGCTCCTACAATGAGCAGTTCTTC CASSLSEGSSYNEQFF
TRBJ2-1 TRBV5-1 NA TRBD1 TGCGCCAGCAGCTTGTTAACAGGGGGCAATGAGCAGTTCTTC CASSLLTGGNEQFF
TRBJ2-7 TRBV19 NA NA TGTGCCAGTAGCAGGGTTCACGGATTTACCTACGAGCAGTACTTC CASSRVHGFTYEQYF
TRBJ1-2 TRBV27 NA NA TGTGCCAGCAGTTTTGTGAGAGGATATGGCTACACCTTC CASSFVRGYGYTF
TRBJ1-5 TRBV30 NA NA TGTGCCTGGAGCTCAAGCCATGATCAGCCCCAGCATTTT CAWSSSHDQPQHF
TRBJ1-1 TRBV29-1 NA NA TGCAGCGGCGCTAGGGGAATCACTGAAGCTTTCTTT CSGARGITEAFF
TRBJ1-4 TRBV7-2 NA NA TGTGCCAGCAGCTTAGCGTCCATAAACAGGGAACTGTTTTTT CASSLASINRELFF
TRBJ2-1 TRBV9 NA TRBD2 TGTGCCAGCAGCAGGGAGCGGGGGTTGGTGAATGAGCAGTTCTTC CASSRERGLVNEQFF
TRBJ1-4 TRBV7-2 NA NA TGTGCCAGCAGCACCCCTCCTATTGGAAAACTGTTTTTT CASSTPPIGKLFF
TRBJ2-1 TRBV7-2 NA TRBD2 TGTGCCAGCAGCTTAGCGTTAGGAGGAACTAGCGGGATTGCTGAGCAGTTCTTC CASSLALGGTSGIAEQFF
TRBJ2-7 TRBV9 NA TRBD2 TGTGCCAGCAGCCCCCTGACTAGCGGAGGCGAGCAGTACTTC CASSPLTSGGEQYF
TRBJ2-3 TRBV5-1 NA TRBD1 TGCGCCAGCAGCACCCAGACAGGGGCCACAGATACGCAGTATTTT CASSTQTGATDTQYF
TRBJ1-1 TRBV28 few NA TGTGCCAGCAGCCTGAGCGGTGGCACTGAAGCTTTCTTT CASSLSGGTEAFF
TRBJ1-2 TRBV30 few NA TGTGCCTGGGGGTCCAAGGGCGGGGACTATGGCTACACCTTC CAWGSKGGDYGYTF
TRBJ2-2 TRBV6-4 NA TRBD1 TGTGCCAGCAGTGAGAGGACAGGGGGGCAGCGAACCGGGGAGCTGTTTTTT CASSERTGGQRTGELFF
TRBJ1-5 TRBV19 NA TRBD1 TGTGCCAGTAGTACGGGACAGTACCTTCAGCCCCAGCATTTT CASSTGQYLQPQHF
TRBJ1-2 TRBV28 NA NA TGTGCCAGCATAGGGGGACGGTACTATGGCTACACCTTC CASIGGRYYGYTF
TRBJ2-7 TRBV5-1 NA TRBD1 TGCGCCAGCTACCTTGGGACAGGGACCTACGAGCAGTACTTC CASYLGTGTYEQYF
TRBJ2-1 TRBV10-2 NA NA TGCGCCAGCAGTGAGTCAACCCGTCTAAGTGAGCAGTTCTTC CASSESTRLSEQFF
TRBJ1-1 TRBV5-1 NA TRBD1 TGCGCCAGCAGCTTGGGAGGACAGGGGGACACTGAAGCTTTCTTT CASSLGGQGDTEAFF
TRBJ2-2 TRBV6-5 NA NA TGTGCCAGCACCCTTATAGTCGGCACCGGGGAGCTGTTTTTT CASTLIVGTGELFF
TRBJ2-3 TRBV7-8 NA TRBD2 TGTGCCAGCAGCCGTATAGGCCTAGCGGGACTAGCGGATACGCAGTATTTT CASSRIGLAGLADTQYF
TRBJ1-2 TRBV6-1 NA NA TGTGCCAGCAGTCTACAGTCAGGCTATGGCTACACCTTC CASSLQSGYGYTF
TRBJ2-1 TRBV6-5 once TRBD2 TGTGCCAGCAGCTCCACTAGCGGGAAGCAGTTCTTC CASSSTSGKQFF
TRBJ2-1 TRBV19 NA TRBD1 TGTGCCAGTACCCCGGGACAGATAGCCTACAATGAGCAGTTCTTC CASTPGQIAYNEQFF
TRBJ2-7 TRBV14 NA NA TGTGCCAGCAGCCGGGCGTACGGCTACGAGCAGTACTTC CASSRAYGYEQYF
TRBJ1-5 TRBV28 NA NA TGTGCCAGCAGTTTGGTGGCCAGGGGAAGTCAGCCCCAGCATTTT CASSLVARGSQPQHF
TRBJ2-2 TRBV7-3 few NA TGTGCCAGCAGCCCAGGCGCCGGGGAGCTGTTTTTT CASSPGAGELFF
TRBJ2-3 TRBV25-1 NA NA TGTGCCAGTTGTCCGTTGTACACAGATACGCAGTATTTT CASCPLYTDTQYF
TRBJ1-2 TRBV5-1 NA NA TGCGCCAGCAGCTTGGCGGACGAACTTACACCGGGGAGAAACTATGGCTACACCTTC CASSLADELTPGRNYGYTF
TRBJ2-1 TRBV6-4 NA TRBD2 TGTGCCAGCAGTCCCGGACTAGCGGGAGGGCCATTCCATGAGCAGTTCTTC CASSPGLAGGPFHEQFF
TRBJ2-5 TRBV19 NA NA TGTGCCAGTAGTCCCTCTAGGAAAGAGACCCAGTACTTC CASSPSRKETQYF
TRBJ2-1 TRBV7-9 NA NA TGTGCCAGCAGCCGGCCCGGGTACAATGAGCAGTTCTTC CASSRPGYNEQFF
TRBJ1-3 TRBV5-1 NA TRBD1 TGCGCCAGCAGCCTATCGGGACAGGGAAACACCATATATTTT CASSLSGQGNTIYF
TRBJ2-5 TRBV5-1 NA NA TGCGCCAGCAGCTTGATCGGGGGGCGAGAGACCCAGTACTTC CASSLIGGRETQYF
TRBJ1-2 TRBV29-1 NA NA TGCAGCGTTGCGGGGCAGGGGTCGAACTATGGCTACACCTTC CSVAGQGSNYGYTF
TRBJ2-2 TRBV19 NA TRBD1 TGTGCCAGTAGTATTGATCCCAGGGGGCAGAGCACCGGGGAGCTGTTTTTT CASSIDPRGQSTGELFF
TRBJ2-6 TRBV28 few NA TGTGCCAGCGGGCCTGGGGCCAACGTCCTGACTTTC CASGPGANVLTF
TRBJ2-7 TRBV28 NA TRBD1 TGTGCCAGCAGCCTCATGAACAGGGGTCGGTACGAGCAGTACTTC CASSLMNRGRYEQYF
TRBJ1-1 TRBV6-5 few NA TGTGCCAGCAGTCCTTTAGACATCCAGAACACTGAAGCTTTCTTT CASSPLDIQNTEAFF
TRBJ2-5 TRBV27 NA TRBD1 TGTGCCAGCAGTTTATGGCGACAGGGACAAAAGTACTTC CASSLWRQGQKYF
TRBJ2-7 TRBV10-2 NA TRBD1 TGCGCCAGCAGCCGGGACAGCTACGAGCAGTACTTC CASSRDSYEQYF
TRBJ1-2 TRBV25-1 NA TRBD1 TGTGCCAGCAGAGGACAGGGCTTAGGGAACTACACCTTC CASRGQGLGNYTF
TRBJ1-3 TRBV28 NA NA TGTGCCAGCAGTTTTAGGAGTACCTCTGGAAACACCATATATTTT CASSFRSTSGNTIYF
TRBJ1-1 TRBV7-9 NA NA TGTGCCAGCAGCTTCGTCCTCCGGAGGGGGAACACTGAAGCTTTCTTT CASSFVLRRGNTEAFF
TRBJ2-3 TRBV13 NA TRBD2 TGTGCCAGCAGCCCCCTCCGAGCGTCGGGGGGGGGAGTCAACACAGATACGCAGTATTTT CASSPLRASGGGVNTDTQYF
TRBJ1-3 TRBV5-1 NA NA TGCGCCAGCAGCTTGGAAGGGGCTCTCTCTGGAAACACCATATATTTT CASSLEGALSGNTIYF
TRBJ2-1 TRBV28 NA NA TGTGCCAGCAGTAACTTGCCTCGGAATGAGCAGTTCTTC CASSNLPRNEQFF
TRBJ2-7 TRBV29-1 NA NA TGCAGCGTCCTCTACGGGAGTTTGGGCTACGAGCAGTACTTC CSVLYGSLGYEQYF
TRBJ2-2 TRBV5-1 NA TRBD2 TGCGCCAGCAGCTTACTAGCGGGAGTCACCGGGGAGCTGTTTTTT CASSLLAGVTGELFF
TRBJ1-4 TRBV6-1 NA NA TGTGCCAGCAGTGAAGTTTCGGCCAGGTTAAATGAAAAACTGTTTTTT CASSEVSARLNEKLFF
TRBJ2-1 TRBV5-5 few TRBD2 TGTGCCAGCAGCCAGGGAGGGGCCAGCTACAATGAGCAGTTCTTC CASSQGGASYNEQFF
TRBJ2-1 TRBV7-9 NA NA TGTGCCAGCAGCCAGGGCGATGAGCAGTTCTTC CASSQGDEQFF
TRBJ2-1 TRBV7-6 few NA TGTGCCAGCAGCTTAGAGGCAGGGATCAATGAGCAGTTCTTC CASSLEAGINEQFF
TRBJ2-7 TRBV30 NA NA TGTGCCTGGAGTCGGGACATTGGTAGTGTCTACGAGCAGTACTTC CAWSRDIGSVYEQYF
TRBJ1-1 TRBV28 NA NA TGTGCCAGCAGACCCGGGGGAGGGGGGAACACTGAAGCTTTCTTT CASRPGGGGNTEAFF
TRBJ2-5 TRBV4-2 NA TRBD1 TGTGCCAGCAGCCAACCCGGGGACAGCCAAGAGACCCAGTACTTC CASSQPGDSQETQYF
TRBJ2-3 TRBV4-1 NA TRBD2 TGCGCCAGCAGCAGACTAGCGGGAGGGTCGGGCACAGATACGCAGTATTTT CASSRLAGGSGTDTQYF